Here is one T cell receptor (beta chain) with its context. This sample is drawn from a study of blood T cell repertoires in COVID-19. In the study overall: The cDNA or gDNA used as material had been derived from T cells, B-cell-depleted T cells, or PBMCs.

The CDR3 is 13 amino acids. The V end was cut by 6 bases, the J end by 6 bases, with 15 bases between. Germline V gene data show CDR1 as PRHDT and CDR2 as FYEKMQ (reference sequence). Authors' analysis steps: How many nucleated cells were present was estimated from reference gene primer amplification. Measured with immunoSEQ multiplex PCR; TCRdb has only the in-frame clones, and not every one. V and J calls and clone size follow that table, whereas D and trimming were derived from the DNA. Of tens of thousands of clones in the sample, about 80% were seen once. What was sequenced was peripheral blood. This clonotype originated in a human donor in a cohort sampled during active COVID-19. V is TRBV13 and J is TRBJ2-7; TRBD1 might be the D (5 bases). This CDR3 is CASRLRGRREQYF. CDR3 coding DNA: TGTGCCAGCAGACTTAGGGGCAGGCGCGAGCAGTACTTC. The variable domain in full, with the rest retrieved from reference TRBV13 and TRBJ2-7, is AAGVIQSPRHLIKEKRETATLKCYPIPRHDTVYWYQQGPGQDPQFLISFYEKMQSDKGSIPDRFSAQQFSDYHSELNMSSLELGDSALYFCASRLRGRREQYFGPGTRLTVT.